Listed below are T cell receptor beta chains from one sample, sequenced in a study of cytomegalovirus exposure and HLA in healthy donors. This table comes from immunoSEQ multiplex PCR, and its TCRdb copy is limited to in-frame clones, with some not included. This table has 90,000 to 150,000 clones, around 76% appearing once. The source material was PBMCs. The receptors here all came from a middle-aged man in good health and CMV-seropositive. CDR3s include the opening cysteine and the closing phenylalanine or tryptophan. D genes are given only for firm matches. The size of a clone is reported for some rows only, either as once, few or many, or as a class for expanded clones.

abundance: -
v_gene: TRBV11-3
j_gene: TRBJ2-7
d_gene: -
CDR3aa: CASSLGPSAVYEQYF
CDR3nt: TGTGCCAGCAGCTTAGGGCCTAGCGCAGTTTACGAGCAGTACTTC

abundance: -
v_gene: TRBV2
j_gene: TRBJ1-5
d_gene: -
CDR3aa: CASSPQGSNQPQHF
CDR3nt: TGTGCCAGCAGCCCTCAGGGGAGCAATCAGCCCCAGCATTTT

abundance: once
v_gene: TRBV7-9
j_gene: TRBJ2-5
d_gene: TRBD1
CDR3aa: CASSLGGQGFETQYF
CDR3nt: TGTGCCAGCAGCTTAGGGGGACAGGGGTTCGAGACCCAGTACTTC

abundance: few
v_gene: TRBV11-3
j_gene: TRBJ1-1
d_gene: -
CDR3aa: CASSLALLNTEAFF
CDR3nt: TGTGCCAGCAGCTTAGCACTGCTGAACACTGAAGCTTTCTTT

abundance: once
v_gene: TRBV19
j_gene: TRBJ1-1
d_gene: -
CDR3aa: CASSIVAGMNTEAFF
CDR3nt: TGTGCCAGTAGTATAGTGGCGGGGATGAACACTGAAGCTTTCTTT

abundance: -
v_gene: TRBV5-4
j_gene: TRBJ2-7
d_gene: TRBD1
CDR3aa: CASSRRDRDSGYEQYF
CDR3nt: TGTGCCAGCAGTCGCCGGGACAGGGATTCTGGCTACGAGCAGTACTTC

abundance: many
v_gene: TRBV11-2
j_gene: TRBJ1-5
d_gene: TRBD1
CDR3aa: CASSLGRDSLNQPQHF
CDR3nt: TGTGCCAGCAGCTTAGGCCGGGACAGCCTCAATCAGCCCCAGCATTTT

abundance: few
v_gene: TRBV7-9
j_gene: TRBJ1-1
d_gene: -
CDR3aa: CASSLALGFTEAFF
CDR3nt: TGTGCCAGCAGCTTAGCGCTCGGGTTCACTGAAGCTTTCTTT

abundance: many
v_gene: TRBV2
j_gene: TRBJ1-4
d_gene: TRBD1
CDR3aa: CASELDRRNEKLFF
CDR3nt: TGTGCCAGCGAACTGGACAGGCGAAATGAAAAACTGTTTTTT

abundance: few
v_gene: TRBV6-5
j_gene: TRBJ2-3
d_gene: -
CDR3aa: CASSWRVDPDTQYF
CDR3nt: TGTGCCAGCAGTTGGAGAGTAGACCCAGATACGCAGTATTTT

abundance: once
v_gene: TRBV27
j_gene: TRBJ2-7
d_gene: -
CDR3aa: CASSIDAGLVYEQYF
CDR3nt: TGTGCCAGCAGTATCGATGCGGGACTCGTCTACGAGCAGTACTTC

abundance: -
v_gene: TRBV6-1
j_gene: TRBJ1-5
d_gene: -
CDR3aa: CATREGVWNQPQHF
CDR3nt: TGTGCCACCCGGGAGGGGGTATGGAATCAGCCCCAGCATTTT

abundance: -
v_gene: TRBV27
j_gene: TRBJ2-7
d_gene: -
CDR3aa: CASSFSVSFYEQYF
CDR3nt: TGTGCCAGCAGTTTCTCGGTCTCCTTCTACGAGCAGTACTTC

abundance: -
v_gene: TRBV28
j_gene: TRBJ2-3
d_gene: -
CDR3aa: CASSLSPRAPAGTQYF
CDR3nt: TGTGCCAGCAGTTTATCCCCCCGGGCCCCGGCGGGTACGCAGTATTTT

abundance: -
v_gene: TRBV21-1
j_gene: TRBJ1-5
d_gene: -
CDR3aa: CASRDRYSNQPQHF
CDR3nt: TGTGCCAGCAGGGACAGATATAGCAATCAGCCCCAGCATTTT

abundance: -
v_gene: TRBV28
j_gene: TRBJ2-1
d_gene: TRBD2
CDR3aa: CASSSPRLAGGPRNEQFF
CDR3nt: TGTGCCAGCAGTTCCCCTCGACTAGCGGGAGGGCCGCGGAATGAGCAGTTCTTC